The rows below give T cell receptor beta chains drawn from one sample of a study of cytomegalovirus exposure and HLA in healthy donors. Sequencing was performed with immunoSEQ multiplex PCR; in TCRdb, only in-frame clones are kept and a portion is missing. The profile covers about 80,000 clones, with approximately 79% appearing a single time and 2.5% taken by the ten largest. The specimen sequenced was PBMCs. The receptors here all came from a man aged 25 to 45 in good health and CMV-seronegative. The CDR3 runs from the conserved cysteine through the conserved F or W. The D gene is left open where the match is weak. Clone sizes are given selectively: once, few, many, or a class where the clone is expanded.

J	size	V	D	CDR3	DNA
TRBJ2-7	NA	TRBV13	TRBD2	CASSFPTSGIYEQYF	TGTGCCAGCAGCTTCCCGACTAGCGGGATCTACGAGCAGTACTTC
TRBJ2-1	NA	TRBV6-1	TRBD2	CASSVVLAGTNEQFF	TGTGCCAGCAGTGTGGTACTAGCGGGAACCAATGAGCAGTTCTTC
TRBJ1-3	NA	TRBV30	NA	CAWRSISGNTIYF	TGTGCCTGGCGGTCCATCTCTGGAAACACCATATATTTT
TRBJ2-1	NA	TRBV7-2	NA	CASAGGGRNEQFF	TGTGCCAGCGCCGGGGGAGGTCGCAATGAGCAGTTCTTC
TRBJ1-2	NA	TRBV28	TRBD1	CASRNSGGTNYGYTF	TGTGCCAGCAGAAACTCAGGGGGGACTAACTATGGCTACACCTTC
TRBJ2-5	NA	TRBV10-2	TRBD1	CASSEPRTGSVEETQYF	TGCGCCAGCAGTGAGCCTCGGACAGGGTCGGTGGAAGAGACCCAGTACTTC
TRBJ2-2	few	TRBV6-5	NA	CASSPQSSGELFF	TGTGCCAGCAGTCCCCAAAGCTCTGGGGAGCTGTTTTTT
TRBJ1-5	few	TRBV5-4	TRBD1	CATRQGNQPQHF	TGTGCCACGCGACAGGGGAATCAGCCCCAGCATTTT
TRBJ1-6	NA	TRBV30	TRBD1	CAWSVRTGNSPLHF	TGTGCCTGGAGTGTAAGGACAGGGAATTCACCCCTCCACTTT
TRBJ1-1	NA	TRBV19	NA	CASSTRGRNTEAFF	TGTGCCAGTAGTACCAGGGGTCGGAACACTGAAGCTTTCTTT
TRBJ2-3	NA	TRBV6-1	TRBD2	CASSELAGVGDTQYF	TGTGCCAGCAGTGAACTAGCGGGAGTTGGAGATACGCAGTATTTT
TRBJ1-5	few	TRBV7-9	TRBD1	CASSLTTGGGNQPQHF	TGTGCCAGCAGCTTAACCACAGGGGGCGGCAATCAGCCCCAGCATTTT
TRBJ2-2	NA	TRBV30	NA	CAWERLHGGELFF	TGTGCCTGGGAGCGCCTTCACGGCGGGGAGCTGTTTTTT
TRBJ2-1	NA	TRBV6-1	TRBD1	CASSEEEGALLGEQFF	TGTGCCAGCAGTGAAGAAGAGGGGGCCCTCCTTGGGGAGCAGTTCTTC
TRBJ2-3	NA	TRBV6-1	TRBD2	CASSVTSRAIATDTQYF	TGTGCCAGCAGTGTGACTAGCCGAGCCATCGCCACAGATACGCAGTATTTT
TRBJ1-1	few	TRBV6-1	NA	CASSVQGPTLVWF	TGTGCCAGCAGTGTACAGGGTCCCACCCTGGTGTGGTTT
TRBJ1-1	NA	TRBV20-1	NA	CSASVTRAFF	TGCAGTGCTAGCGTCACACGAGCTTTCTTT
TRBJ2-7	NA	TRBV20-1	NA	CSARRGYEQYF	TGCAGTGCCCGTAGGGGCTACGAGCAGTACTTC
TRBJ2-6	NA	TRBV30	TRBD1	CAWIYGTAPFSGANVLTF	TGTGCCTGGATCTACGGGACAGCTCCCTTCTCTGGGGCCAACGTCCTGACTTTC
TRBJ2-7	NA	TRBV7-2	TRBD1	CASSRSQGRGDEQYF	TGTGCCAGCAGCCGTTCACAGGGGAGAGGCGACGAGCAGTACTTC
TRBJ1-6	NA	TRBV11-1	NA	CASSLRTGYNSPLHF	TGTGCCAGCAGCCTACGAACAGGTTATAATTCACCCCTCCACTTT
TRBJ2-1	NA	TRBV9	NA	CASGEFTYNEQFF	TGTGCCAGCGGAGAATTCACCTACAATGAGCAGTTCTTC
TRBJ2-5	NA	TRBV5-4	NA	CASSSERDQETQYF	TGTGCCAGCAGCTCAGAGCGGGACCAAGAGACCCAGTACTTC
TRBJ1-3	NA	TRBV28	NA	CASSLPGGGVAGNTIYF	TGTGCCAGCAGTTTACCCGGCGGGGGCGTTGCTGGAAACACCATATATTTT
TRBJ1-4	NA	TRBV28	NA	CASSPPFFPQKEREKLFF	TGTGCCAGCAGCCCACCCTTTTTCCCTCAGAAGGAGAGGGAAAAACTGTTTTTT
TRBJ2-1	NA	TRBV2	TRBD2	CASTTSGYNEQFF	TGTGCCAGCACGACTAGCGGGTACAATGAGCAGTTCTTC
TRBJ1-6	NA	TRBV16	NA	CASSPGKHAILSPLHF	TGTGCCAGCAGCCCGGGAAAACACGCGATTTTGTCACCCCTCCACTTT
TRBJ2-2	NA	TRBV9	NA	CASSPGFTGELFF	TGTGCCAGCAGCCCGGGGTTTACCGGGGAGCTGTTTTTT
TRBJ1-1	NA	TRBV27	TRBD1	CASSLYRGTEAFF	TGTGCCAGCAGTTTGTACAGGGGGACTGAAGCTTTCTTT
TRBJ2-1	NA	TRBV7-2	NA	CASSRLPVLDEQFF	TGTGCCAGCAGCCGACTGCCCGTTTTGGATGAGCAGTTCTTC
TRBJ2-2	NA	TRBV19	NA	CASSIASNTGELFF	TGTGCCAGTAGTATAGCTAGCAACACCGGGGAGCTGTTTTTT
TRBJ1-1	NA	TRBV14	NA	CASSQAGALNTEAFF	TGTGCCAGCAGCCAAGCAGGGGCGCTGAACACTGAAGCTTTCTTT
TRBJ1-6	few	TRBV5-6	NA	CASSWGLNSPLHF	TGTGCCAGCAGCTGGGGACTTAATTCACCCCTCCACTTT
TRBJ1-1	once	TRBV6-5	NA	CASSYMGEDTEAFF	TGTGCCAGCAGTTACATGGGGGAGGACACTGAAGCTTTCTTT